This is a list of T cell receptor beta chains from one sample in a study of shared clonotypes between healthy human individuals. This table comes from immunoSEQ multiplex PCR, and its TCRdb copy is limited to in-frame clones, with some not included. The table has about 2 million clones, 85% to 95% seen once. Material for sequencing was naive CD4+ T cells sorted from blood. The receptors derive from a man younger than 35 in good health. The CDR3 runs from the conserved cysteine through the conserved F or W. The D gene is left open where the match is weak. Only part of the rows carry a size: once, few, many, or a class if the clone is expanded.

cdr3_aa: CASGPPGTGRTGELFF; cdr3_nt: TGTGCCAGCGGACCGCCCGGGACAGGGAGGACCGGGGAGCTGTTTTTT; v_call: TRBV2; d_call: TRBD1; j_call: TRBJ2-2; clone_size: .
cdr3_aa: CASRAGEQETQYF; cdr3_nt: TGTGCCAGCAGAGCAGGGGAACAAGAGACCCAGTACTTC; v_call: TRBV2; d_call: .; j_call: TRBJ2-5; clone_size: .
cdr3_aa: CASSFATDNEKLFF; cdr3_nt: TGTGCCAGCAGCTTTGCTACGGATAATGAAAAACTGTTTTTT; v_call: TRBV7-9; d_call: .; j_call: TRBJ1-4; clone_size: .
cdr3_aa: CASGLDGGAGNTIYF; cdr3_nt: TGTGCTAGTGGTTTGGACGGAGGCGCTGGAAACACCATATATTTT; v_call: TRBV12-5; d_call: .; j_call: TRBJ1-3; clone_size: .
cdr3_aa: CATSSIWSSGYTF; cdr3_nt: TGTGCCACCAGCAGTATTTGGTCATCTGGCTACACCTTC; v_call: TRBV15; d_call: .; j_call: TRBJ1-2; clone_size: .
cdr3_aa: CASSSGRRTYEQYF; cdr3_nt: TGTGCCAGCTCATCCGGACGGCGTACCTACGAGCAGTACTTC; v_call: TRBV18; d_call: .; j_call: TRBJ2-7; clone_size: .
cdr3_aa: CASSLSGNSPLHF; cdr3_nt: TGTGCCAGCAGCTTAAGTGGTAATTCACCCCTCCACTTT; v_call: TRBV11-2; d_call: .; j_call: TRBJ1-6; clone_size: .
cdr3_aa: CASSAGGPRTEAFF; cdr3_nt: TGTGCCAGTAGTGCTGGGGGGCCGAGAACTGAAGCTTTCTTT; v_call: TRBV19; d_call: .; j_call: TRBJ1-1; clone_size: .
cdr3_aa: CASSLSEYGYTF; cdr3_nt: TGTGCCAGCAGCTTGTCCGAGTATGGCTACACCTTC; v_call: TRBV5-4; d_call: .; j_call: TRBJ1-2; clone_size: .
cdr3_aa: CASSPLKRDNTGELFF; cdr3_nt: TGCGCCAGCAGCCCCCTAAAGAGGGACAACACCGGGGAGCTGTTTTTT; v_call: TRBV5-1; d_call: .; j_call: TRBJ2-2; clone_size: .
cdr3_aa: CASSPGQLSSYNSPLHF; cdr3_nt: TGTGCCAGCAGCCCGGGACAGTTAAGCTCCTATAATTCACCCCTCCACTTT; v_call: TRBV7-2; d_call: TRBD1; j_call: TRBJ1-6; clone_size: .
cdr3_aa: CATRDRTGELFF; cdr3_nt: TGTGCCACCCGGGACCGCACCGGGGAGCTGTTTTTT; v_call: TRBV10-3; d_call: .; j_call: TRBJ2-2; clone_size: few
cdr3_aa: CASSRPGQGSHEQYF; cdr3_nt: TGCGCCAGCAGCCGTCCGGGACAGGGGTCCCACGAGCAGTACTTC; v_call: TRBV4-1; d_call: TRBD1; j_call: TRBJ2-7; clone_size: .
cdr3_aa: CASSVGLAGLYEQYF; cdr3_nt: TGCGCCAGCAGCGTTGGACTAGCGGGGTTATACGAGCAGTACTTC; v_call: TRBV4-1; d_call: TRBD2; j_call: TRBJ2-7; clone_size: .
cdr3_aa: CASSDSLIQGYIHQSSYEQYF; cdr3_nt: TGTGCCAGCAGTGACTCGCTTATACAGGGATACATACACCAAAGCTCCTACGAGCAGTACTTC; v_call: TRBV6-4; d_call: .; j_call: TRBJ2-7; clone_size: .
cdr3_aa: CASSPASGRGADTQYF; cdr3_nt: TGCGCCAGCAGCCCAGCTAGCGGGAGAGGAGCAGATACGCAGTATTTT; v_call: TRBV5-1; d_call: TRBD2; j_call: TRBJ2-3; clone_size: .
cdr3_aa: CASSSGQNTEAFF; cdr3_nt: TGTGCCAGCAGCTCGGGCCAGAACACTGAAGCTTTCTTT; v_call: TRBV7-9; d_call: .; j_call: TRBJ1-1; clone_size: .
cdr3_aa: CASSVPGQAKGTDTQYF; cdr3_nt: TGTGCCAGCAGCGTCCCGGGACAAGCCAAAGGCACAGATACGCAGTATTTT; v_call: TRBV7-2; d_call: .; j_call: TRBJ2-3; clone_size: .
cdr3_aa: CASSLAGRVAGELFF; cdr3_nt: TGTGCCAGCAGCCTGGCGGGACGGGTCGCCGGGGAGCTGTTTTTT; v_call: TRBV11-2; d_call: .; j_call: TRBJ2-2; clone_size: .
cdr3_aa: CASSLRVVTDTQYF; cdr3_nt: TGTGCCAGCAGCTTGCGAGTAGTCACAGATACGCAGTATTTT; v_call: TRBV7-6; d_call: .; j_call: TRBJ2-3; clone_size: .
cdr3_aa: CASSHRGGQLTDTQYF; cdr3_nt: TGCGCCAGCAGCCATCGAGGGGGGCAACTCACAGATACGCAGTATTTT; v_call: TRBV5-1; d_call: .; j_call: TRBJ2-3; clone_size: .
cdr3_aa: CASRGVFGQFYEQYF; cdr3_nt: TGTGCCAGCAGGGGGGTCTTCGGACAGTTCTACGAGCAGTACTTC; v_call: TRBV6-5; d_call: .; j_call: TRBJ2-7; clone_size: .
cdr3_aa: CASSLNYEQYF; cdr3_nt: TGTGCCAGCAGCTTGAACTACGAGCAGTACTTC; v_call: TRBV5-8; d_call: .; j_call: TRBJ2-7; clone_size: few
cdr3_aa: CASSLDRPEQYF; cdr3_nt: TGTGCCAGCAGCTTAGATAGGCCCGAGCAGTACTTC; v_call: TRBV11-3; d_call: .; j_call: TRBJ2-7; clone_size: .
cdr3_aa: CASKSHLNTEAFF; cdr3_nt: TGTGCCAGCAAGAGTCACCTAAACACTGAAGCTTTCTTT; v_call: TRBV6-1; d_call: .; j_call: TRBJ1-1; clone_size: once
cdr3_aa: CASKSPNYGYTF; cdr3_nt: TGTGCCAGCAAATCCCCTAACTATGGCTACACCTTC; v_call: TRBV28; d_call: .; j_call: TRBJ1-2; clone_size: .
cdr3_aa: CASSRPGEQFF; cdr3_nt: TGCGCCAGCAGCCGTCCGGGGGAGCAGTTCTTC; v_call: TRBV5-1; d_call: .; j_call: TRBJ2-1; clone_size: .
cdr3_aa: CSTSDRGSEKLFF; cdr3_nt: TGCAGCACCTCCGACAGGGGCAGTGAAAAACTGTTTTTT; v_call: TRBV29-1; d_call: TRBD1; j_call: TRBJ1-4; clone_size: .
cdr3_aa: CASSPQGPLGEQYF; cdr3_nt: TGTGCCAGCAGTCCCCAGGGGCCCCTTGGCGAGCAGTACTTC; v_call: TRBV6-5; d_call: .; j_call: TRBJ2-7; clone_size: .
cdr3_aa: CASSYSRQRIDIQYF; cdr3_nt: TGTGCCAGCAGTTACTCGAGGCAGCGTATAGACATTCAGTACTTC; v_call: TRBV6-6; d_call: .; j_call: TRBJ2-4; clone_size: .
cdr3_aa: CASSEGPNQPQHF; cdr3_nt: TGCGCCAGCAGTGAGGGACCGAATCAGCCCCAGCATTTT; v_call: TRBV10-1; d_call: .; j_call: TRBJ1-5; clone_size: .
cdr3_aa: CAISDGPRHNEQFF; cdr3_nt: TGTGCCATCAGTGATGGGCCTAGACACAATGAGCAGTTCTTC; v_call: TRBV10-3; d_call: .; j_call: TRBJ2-1; clone_size: .
cdr3_aa: CASRNRDNNQPQHF; cdr3_nt: TGTGCCAGCAGAAACCGGGACAACAATCAGCCCCAGCATTTT; v_call: TRBV2; d_call: .; j_call: TRBJ1-5; clone_size: .
cdr3_aa: CASSILGEQYF; cdr3_nt: TGTGCCAGCAGTATCCTGGGGGAGCAGTACTTC; v_call: TRBV2; d_call: .; j_call: TRBJ2-7; clone_size: .
cdr3_aa: CASSYSTRGQPQHF; cdr3_nt: TGTGCCAGCAGTTATTCGACCAGGGGGCAGCCCCAGCATTTT; v_call: TRBV6-5; d_call: TRBD1; j_call: TRBJ1-5; clone_size: once
cdr3_aa: CASSVMPGGRNNEQFF; cdr3_nt: TGTGCCAGCAGCGTTATGCCGGGGGGCCGGAACAATGAGCAGTTCTTC; v_call: TRBV9; d_call: .; j_call: TRBJ2-1; clone_size: .
cdr3_aa: CASSPDMLKETQYF; cdr3_nt: TGTGCCAGCAGCCCGGACATGTTGAAAGAGACCCAGTACTTC; v_call: TRBV7-8; d_call: .; j_call: TRBJ2-5; clone_size: .
cdr3_aa: CASSLSLYNEQFF; cdr3_nt: TGTGCCAGCAGCTTGTCTCTCTACAATGAGCAGTTCTTC; v_call: TRBV5-5; d_call: .; j_call: TRBJ2-1; clone_size: .
cdr3_aa: CASSPMGVETQYF; cdr3_nt: TGTGCCAGCTCACCAATGGGGGTAGAGACCCAGTACTTC; v_call: TRBV18; d_call: .; j_call: TRBJ2-5; clone_size: once
cdr3_aa: CASSGDWTFSGNTIYF; cdr3_nt: TGTGCCAGCAGTGGGGACTGGACGTTCTCTGGAAACACCATATATTTT; v_call: TRBV6-6; d_call: .; j_call: TRBJ1-3; clone_size: .
cdr3_aa: CASSEFGRGGTDTQYF; cdr3_nt: TGTGCCAGCAGTGAGTTCGGGCGGGGAGGCACAGATACGCAGTATTTT; v_call: TRBV25-1; d_call: .; j_call: TRBJ2-3; clone_size: .
cdr3_aa: CASKKKQLPGDYGYTF; cdr3_nt: TGTGCCAGCAAGAAAAAACAACTTCCCGGGGACTATGGCTACACCTTC; v_call: TRBV6-6; d_call: .; j_call: TRBJ1-2; clone_size: .
cdr3_aa: CASSSLTRVHYGYTF; cdr3_nt: TGTGCCAGCAGCTCTTTGACCAGGGTGCACTATGGCTACACCTTC; v_call: TRBV7-9; d_call: .; j_call: TRBJ1-2; clone_size: .
cdr3_aa: CASSLTAGTVTYNEQFF; cdr3_nt: TGTGCCAGCAGCTTGACAGCGGGTACCGTAACCTACAATGAGCAGTTCTTC; v_call: TRBV5-6; d_call: .; j_call: TRBJ2-1; clone_size: .
cdr3_aa: CASSYLRDTEAFF; cdr3_nt: TGTGCCAGCAGTTATTTGAGGGATACTGAAGCTTTCTTT; v_call: TRBV6-6; d_call: .; j_call: TRBJ1-1; clone_size: .
cdr3_aa: CASSLDGSSNQPQHF; cdr3_nt: TGTGCCAGCAGCCTAGATGGGTCGAGCAATCAGCCCCAGCATTTT; v_call: TRBV11-2; d_call: .; j_call: TRBJ1-5; clone_size: .
cdr3_aa: CASSLGAGSNQPQHF; cdr3_nt: TGCGCCAGCAGCTTGGGTGCAGGGAGCAATCAGCCCCAGCATTTT; v_call: TRBV5-1; d_call: .; j_call: TRBJ1-5; clone_size: .
cdr3_aa: CASSPPYWTETQYF; cdr3_nt: TGTGCCAGCTCACCACCGTATTGGACGGAGACCCAGTACTTC; v_call: TRBV18; d_call: .; j_call: TRBJ2-5; clone_size: .
cdr3_aa: CASSFARSVGNEQFF; cdr3_nt: TGCGCCAGCAGCTTCGCTCGGTCTGTGGGCAATGAGCAGTTCTTC; v_call: TRBV5-1; d_call: .; j_call: TRBJ2-1; clone_size: .
cdr3_aa: CASSYSGLVTGELFF; cdr3_nt: TGTGCCAGCAGTTACTCAGGTCTGGTCACCGGGGAGCTGTTTTTT; v_call: TRBV6-6; d_call: .; j_call: TRBJ2-2; clone_size: .
cdr3_aa: CASSEAFGLYQPQHF; cdr3_nt: TGTGCCAGCAGTGAAGCGTTTGGGCTATATCAGCCCCAGCATTTT; v_call: TRBV6-1; d_call: .; j_call: TRBJ1-5; clone_size: .
cdr3_aa: CASSQEGGPNEKLFF; cdr3_nt: TGCGCCAGCAGCCAAGAAGGGGGGCCGAATGAAAAACTGTTTTTT; v_call: TRBV4-3; d_call: .; j_call: TRBJ1-4; clone_size: once
cdr3_aa: CSVSGTSGTGELFF; cdr3_nt: TGCAGCGTGTCCGGGACTAGCGGCACCGGGGAGCTGTTTTTT; v_call: TRBV29-1; d_call: TRBD2; j_call: TRBJ2-2; clone_size: .
cdr3_aa: CAISEPLGDPAETQYF; cdr3_nt: TGTGCCATCAGTGAGCCTTTGGGGGACCCCGCCGAGACCCAGTACTTC; v_call: TRBV10-3; d_call: .; j_call: TRBJ2-5; clone_size: .
cdr3_aa: CAWAQVLNTEAFF; cdr3_nt: TGTGCCTGGGCCCAGGTCTTGAACACTGAAGCTTTCTTT; v_call: TRBV30; d_call: .; j_call: TRBJ1-1; clone_size: .
cdr3_aa: CASSYSYRGTYEQYF; cdr3_nt: TGTGCCAGCAGTTACTCTTACAGGGGAACCTACGAGCAGTACTTC; v_call: TRBV6-5; d_call: TRBD1; j_call: TRBJ2-7; clone_size: once
cdr3_aa: CAWSLGILNTEAFF; cdr3_nt: TGTGCCTGGTCGCTTGGGATCCTGAACACTGAAGCTTTCTTT; v_call: TRBV30; d_call: .; j_call: TRBJ1-1; clone_size: .